This T cell receptor (beta chain) stems from a study of cytomegalovirus exposure and HLA in healthy donors (dated by TCRdb to the late 2010s). Turning to the overall study: In an earlier analysis of approximately 640 of the donors, 276 Gb of sequence data and 90 million to 120 million unique TCR beta sequences from 150 million to 200 million T cells were reported. In the later analysis, no new phenotypic data were used to find candidate immune exposures; instead, reliance was placed on TCR beta sequences and their occurrence across donors. In a later genetic analysis, genome-wide SNP genotypes for about 55% of the roughly 670 donors were used, and that subset was treated as a discovery cohort. The study used immunosequencing to profile the T cell repertoires of approximately 630 subjects and linked those repertoires to cytomegalovirus serostatus. Across about 380 genotyped donors of the cohort, an average of approximately 240,000 unique TCR beta nucleotide sequences per donor were sequenced, and roughly 20% of those sequences were non-productive. The study aimed to test whether signatures of past pathogen exposure could be identified by cataloging public T cell receptors. To study patterns of TCR occurrence, a later analysis re-analyzed previously published TCR beta repertoires from 500 to 850 donors and added high-resolution HLA genotyping. An early release that covered about 600 HLA-typed donors contained approximately 300 gigabases of sequencing data and 80 million or so unique TCR sequences. High-throughput TCR immunosequencing, statistical association of individual TCRs with disease status, and machine learning were combined to predict cytomegalovirus infection status. Class I and class II HLA loci were covered by the typing at four-digit resolution. The number of donors typed differed by locus, with about 629-630 for A, B, C, DRB1 and DQB1, about 500 for DQA1, approximately 580 for DPA1, and some 450 for DPB1. An earlier analysis of approximately 580 of the donors used high-throughput TCR beta sequencing to judge whether each TCR beta V gene segment behaved as functional or pseudogenic. Besides the first cohort of under 700 subjects, a separate validation cohort made up of about 120 different subjects was used. All discovery cohort repertoires had been generated on a single sequencing platform. Of the approximately 370 genotyped donors, 81% were placed in the genetic ancestry cluster associated with self-reported Caucasian donors. Donor age, sex, ethnicity and CMV serostatus were compiled alongside the repertoire data. Because of strong linkage in the cohort, four or five DR-DQ haplotypes were treated as single units for association and clustering.

The cohort was made up of approximately 670 healthy bone marrow donors. At the time of sampling, every cohort member was nominally healthy, though immune exposures that went unrecorded were likely present. The donor tested CMV seropositive and was one of the 289 seropositive cohort members. A peripheral blood sample was collected from each donor, and TCR beta sequencing was performed on peripheral blood mononuclear cells. The Qiagen DNeasy Blood Extraction Kit was used to extract genomic DNA from the blood cell samples. Points on this clone: Its antigen is still unknown. Base qualities are not recorded, but no much larger clone differs from it by a single base.

The library was obtained by the immunoSEQ multiplex PCR assay. For the multiplex PCR, a mixture combining 60 forward primers for TCR Vbeta segments and 13 reverse primers for TCR Jbeta segments was used. The CDR3 region of rearranged TCR beta genes was amplified from genomic DNA with a multiplex PCR assay. The Illumina HiSeq System was used to sequence the amplified TCR beta libraries as 87-base-pair reads. The study's processing was this. A later analysis tallied roughly 80 million unique TCR beta chains across the 610 or so repertoires, and about 10 million of those chains were shared by two or more donors. Raw reads were error-corrected and collapsed into unique sequences by a nearest-neighbor algorithm in which closely related sequences were merged to remove PCR and sequencing errors. Alignment of CDR3 sequences to IMGT reference sequences was used to assign V, D and J gene segments. For a sequence to be retained, a match of at least six nucleotides to both a V gene segment and a J gene segment was required. A rearrangement counted as productive if the CDR3 had no stop codons and remained in frame with V and J, and every other rearrangement counted as non-productive. CDR3 was defined by IMGT convention, running from the second conserved V-encoded cysteine to the conserved J-encoded phenylalanine. The earlier analysis of 587 of the donors excluded sequences that lacked an unambiguous match to a single V gene segment. An earlier analysis of 587 of the donors called V segments functional above 56.7% productive rearrangements and segregating when the between-donor standard deviation exceeded 5%. A statistical classification framework was built for diagnosing cytomegalovirus status from the catalog of TCR beta chain sequences. V and J gene assignment, in a later analysis, came from comparing TCR nucleotide sequences with IMGT/GENE-DB human TR gene sequences. In a later analysis, CDR3 sequences and most-parsimonious VDJ recombination scenarios were assigned using the TCRdist pipeline. In a later analysis, each TCR beta chain was defined by its CDR3 amino acid sequence together with its V-gene family, and reads without a unique V-gene family were excluded. A later analysis removed several hundred highly shared, low-generation-probability nucleotide sequences to deal with suspected cross-contamination and a sequencing artifact. For each public chain, a later analysis derived a clonal expansion index from normalized ranks of inferred template counts within each repertoire. Generation probabilities in a later analysis came from a VDJ recombination model fitted to out-of-frame rearrangements, and those results were checked against IGoR. In a later analysis, hypergeometric tests were used to score TCR-TCR, TCR-HLA and TCR-CMV co-occurrence, with a repertoire-size bias correction applied to TCR pairs. In a later analysis, false discovery rates were estimated by permuting HLA or CMV assignments 20 times. In a later analysis, co-occurring TCRs were grouped using DBSCAN, with TCRdist sequence similarity added in when clustering inside HLA-allele-positive subsets. Co-occurrence clustering excluded repertoires with fewer than 30,000 or more than 120,000 public chains, plus five with anomalous nucleotide sharing. TCRdb limited this immuneACCESS table to in-frame rearrangements with V and J called. A share of clones is missing; checked studies link under half to unresolved V genes, and the rest is unexplained. V and J calls and clone size are those listed in that table; D and trimming were worked out from the DNA. The sample contains over 150,000 clones, 77% of them found a single time. Approximately 1.3% of the sample is held by the ten biggest clonotypes.

Points the paper makes about the study in general: Three of the identified cytomegalovirus-associated TCR beta chains were confirmed in vitro to be specific for cytomegalovirus antigens. In a later analysis, around 17,000 TCR beta sequences were associated with specific HLA alleles at a false discovery rate of 0.05. The presence/absence analyses assumed that sequencing depth was roughly uniform across donors, and that assumption may not be true. In the study, about 150 TCR beta chains were listed as associated with cytomegalovirus. Strong co-occurrence of HLA alleles, especially DR and DQ, made assigning TCR associations to individual alleles difficult. Only TCR beta chains were sequenced in this cohort, and the absence of alpha or paired-chain data limited detectable features. Compared with equally common non-associated chains, HLA-associated TCR beta chains in a later analysis were more clonally expanded and had lower generation probabilities. Correlated functional status among segregating V segments might be attributable to linkage disequilibrium, but an unknown experimental factor could not be ruled out. In a later analysis, most CMV-associated TCR beta chains were found to appear HLA-restricted, with HLA associations seemingly driven largely by CMV exposure. While some public TCRs were present in many individuals, most TCR sequences turned up only very rarely across donors. Because counts were too low, about 18 rarely observed V segments, including chromosome 9 orphons, were excluded from the earlier analysis of 500 to 700 of the donors. The classifier was reported to diagnose cytomegalovirus status with high specificity and sensitivity in both the original cohort and the validation cohort. An earlier analysis of some 560 of the donors showed that most TCR beta V segments appeared in productive rearrangements either about 87% or about 30% of the time, which broadly matched IMGT annotations. A later genetic analysis reported fewer N-insertions in productive TCRs among donors in an Asian-associated ancestry cluster than the roughly 720-donor mean. Because some donors lacked HLA typing at each locus, the association tests relied only on the typed subset. In a later analysis, the rate of TCR association differed among HLA loci, with DRB1 alleles having the most associated TCRs and HLA-C alleles having the fewest. The 87-base-pair reads could not distinguish some IMGT-functional V segments, including TRBV6-2 and TRBV6-3, so those segments were excluded. The authors suggested that the approach could potentially be generalized to other disease states and immunological phenotypes. A further reported finding was that TCR beta sequences accurately predicted the HLA-A and HLA-B alleles for most subjects in the first cohort. A cluster of highly shared sequence variants was judged likely to represent a technical artifact of the sequencing pipeline. Immune exposure information for the cohort was limited to CMV serostatus. According to a later analysis, parvovirus B19, influenza, CMV and Epstein-Barr virus appeared linked to several top co-occurrence clusters. A later genetic analysis associated a missense DCLRE1C variant with V-gene and J-gene trimming of TCR beta chains, and an independent cohort replicated the association.

Relative to germline, V is missing 4 bases and J is missing 0 bases, with 5 bases of the junction outside any gene match. The CDR3 spans 16 residues, from the cysteine through the phenylalanine. The DNA shown is the 48-base CDR3, in frame from base 1. Looking up the germline V gene yields CDR1 SGHAT and CDR2 FQNNGV. What was sequenced was PBMCs. This receptor chain uses TRBV11-2 and TRBJ1-4; TRBD1 agrees with 7 junctional bases. This sequence was found in a woman younger than 45 in good health and CMV-seropositive. The CDR3 is CASSSGQKTTNEKLFF. The DNA sequence is as follows: TGTGCCAGCAGCTCGGGACAGAAAACAACTAATGAAAAACTGTTTTTT.